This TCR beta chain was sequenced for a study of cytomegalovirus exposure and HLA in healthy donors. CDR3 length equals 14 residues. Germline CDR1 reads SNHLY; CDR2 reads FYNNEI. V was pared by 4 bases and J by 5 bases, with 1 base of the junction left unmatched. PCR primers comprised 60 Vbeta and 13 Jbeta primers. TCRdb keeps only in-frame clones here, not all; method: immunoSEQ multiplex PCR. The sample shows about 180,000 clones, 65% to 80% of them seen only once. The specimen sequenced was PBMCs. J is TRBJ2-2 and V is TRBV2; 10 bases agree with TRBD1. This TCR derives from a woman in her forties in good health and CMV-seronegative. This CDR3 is CASSGTGGTGELFF. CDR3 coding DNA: TGTGCCAGCAGTGGGACAGGGGGAACCGGGGAGCTGTTTTTT.